This T cell receptor beta chain was recovered during a study of PD-L1 blockade in urothelial cancer. About the study: Blood samples had a median of roughly 140,000 T cells.

Germline V lookup: CDR1 MDHEN, CDR2 SYDVKM. Trimming removed 4 bases from V and 4 bases from J, with 11 bases in between. The CDR3 loop spans 15 amino acids. Time point in this sample: peripheral blood 6 weeks after treatment start. The repertoire was sequenced with immunoSEQ multiplex PCR; TCRdb's copy has only in-frame clones and lacks some. The sample consists of 75,000 to 95,000 clones, around 93% of them appearing once. The starting material was PBMCs, obtained around atezolizumab (anti-PD-L1) treatment. The clonotype comes from a woman older than 75 with urothelial cancer. The chain recombines TRBV28 with TRBJ2-6, with a tentative D call TRBD1 (6 bases). The CDR3 DNA sequence: TGTGCCAGCAGTTCAGACAGGTCCGGGGCCAACGTCCTGACTTTC. As protein: CASSSDRSGANVLTF.